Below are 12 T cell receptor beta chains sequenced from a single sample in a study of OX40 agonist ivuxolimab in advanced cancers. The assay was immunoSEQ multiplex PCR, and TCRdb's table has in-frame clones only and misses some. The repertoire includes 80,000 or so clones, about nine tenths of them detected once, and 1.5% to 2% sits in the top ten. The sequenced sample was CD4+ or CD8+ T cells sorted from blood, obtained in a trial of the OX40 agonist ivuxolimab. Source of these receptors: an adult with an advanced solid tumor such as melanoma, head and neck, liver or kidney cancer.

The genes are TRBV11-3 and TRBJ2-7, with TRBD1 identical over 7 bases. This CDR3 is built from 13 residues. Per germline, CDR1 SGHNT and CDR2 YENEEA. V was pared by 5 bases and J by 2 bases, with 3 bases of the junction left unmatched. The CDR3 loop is CASSLTGTYEQYF. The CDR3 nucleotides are TGTGCCAGCAGCCTGACAGGGACCTACGAGCAGTACTTC.

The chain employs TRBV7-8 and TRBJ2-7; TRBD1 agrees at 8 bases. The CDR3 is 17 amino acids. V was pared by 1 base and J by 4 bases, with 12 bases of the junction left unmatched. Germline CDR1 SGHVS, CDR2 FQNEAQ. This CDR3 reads CASSLGYPGQGRYEQYF. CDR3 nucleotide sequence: TGTGCCAGCAGCTTAGGATACCCCGGACAGGGAAGGTACGAGCAGTACTTC. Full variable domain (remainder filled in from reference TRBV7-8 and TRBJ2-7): GAGVSQSPRYKVAKRGQDVALRCDPISGHVSLFWYQQALGQGPEFLTYFQNEAQLDKSGLPSDRFFAERPEGSVSTLKIQRTQQEDSAVYLCASSLGYPGQGRYEQYFGPGTRLTVT.

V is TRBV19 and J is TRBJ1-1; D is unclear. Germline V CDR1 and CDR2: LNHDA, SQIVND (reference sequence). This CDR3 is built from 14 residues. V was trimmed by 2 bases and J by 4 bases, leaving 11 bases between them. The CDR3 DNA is TGTGCCAGTAGTATAATGGAAGGGCGCACTGAAGCTTTCTTT. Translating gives CASSIMEGRTEAFF.

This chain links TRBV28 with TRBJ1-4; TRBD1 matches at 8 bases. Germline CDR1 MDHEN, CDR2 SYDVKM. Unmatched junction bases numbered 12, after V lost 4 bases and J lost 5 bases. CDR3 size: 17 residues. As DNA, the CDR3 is TGTGCCAGCAGTTCACCTCTAGGACAGGGTCCGAATGAAAAACTGTTTTTT. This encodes CASSSPLGQGPNEKLFF.

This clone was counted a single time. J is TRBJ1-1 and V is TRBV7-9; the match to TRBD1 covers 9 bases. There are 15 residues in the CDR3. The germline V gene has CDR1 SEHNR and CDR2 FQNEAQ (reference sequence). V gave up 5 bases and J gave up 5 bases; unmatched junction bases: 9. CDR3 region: CASSTQGASWTEAFF. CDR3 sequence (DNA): TGTGCCAGCAGCACACAGGGGGCCAGTTGGACTGAAGCTTTCTTT.

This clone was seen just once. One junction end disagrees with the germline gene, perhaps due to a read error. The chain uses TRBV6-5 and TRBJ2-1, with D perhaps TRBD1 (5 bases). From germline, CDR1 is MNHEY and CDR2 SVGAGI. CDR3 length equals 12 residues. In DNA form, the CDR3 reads TGTGCCAGCGAAGGGGCATACAATGAGCAGCTCTTC. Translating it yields CASEGAYNEQLF.

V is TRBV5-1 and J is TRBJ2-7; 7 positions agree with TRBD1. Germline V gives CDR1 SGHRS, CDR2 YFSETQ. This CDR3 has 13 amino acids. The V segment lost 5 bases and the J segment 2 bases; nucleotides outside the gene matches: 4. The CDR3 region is CASRPGTAYEQYF. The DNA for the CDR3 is TGCGCCAGCAGGCCCGGGACAGCCTACGAGCAGTACTTC.

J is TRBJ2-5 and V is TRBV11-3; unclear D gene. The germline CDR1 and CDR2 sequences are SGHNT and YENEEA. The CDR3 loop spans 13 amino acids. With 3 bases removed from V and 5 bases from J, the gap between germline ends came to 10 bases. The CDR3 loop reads CASSFPGKETQYF. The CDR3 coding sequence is TGTGCCAGCAGCTTTCCCGGCAAGGAGACCCAGTACTTC. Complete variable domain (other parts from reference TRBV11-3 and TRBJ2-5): EAGVVQSPRYKIIEKKQPVAFWCNPISGHNTLYWYLQNLGQGPELLIRYENEEAVDDSQLPKDRFSAERLKGVDSTLKIQPAELGDSAVYLCASSFPGKETQYFGPGTRLLVL.

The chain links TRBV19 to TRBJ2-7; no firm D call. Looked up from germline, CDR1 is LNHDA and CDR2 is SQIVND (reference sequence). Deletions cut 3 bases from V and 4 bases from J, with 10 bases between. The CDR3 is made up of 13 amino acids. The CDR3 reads CASSIGQRYEQYF. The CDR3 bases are TGTGCCAGTAGTATTGGGCAGAGGTACGAGCAGTACTTC.

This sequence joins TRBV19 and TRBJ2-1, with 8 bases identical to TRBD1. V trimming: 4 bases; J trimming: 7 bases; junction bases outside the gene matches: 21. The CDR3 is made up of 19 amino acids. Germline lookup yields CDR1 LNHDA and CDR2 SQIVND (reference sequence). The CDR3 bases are TGTGCCAGTAGTACCGGCCCGCTCAGGGGGCGGACTTCCGAGAATGAGCAGTTCTTC. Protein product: CASSTGPLRGRTSENEQFF.

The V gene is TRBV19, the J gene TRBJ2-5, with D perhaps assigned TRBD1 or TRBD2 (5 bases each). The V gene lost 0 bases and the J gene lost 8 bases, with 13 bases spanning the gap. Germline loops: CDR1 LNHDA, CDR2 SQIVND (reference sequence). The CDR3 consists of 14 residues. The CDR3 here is CASSIDGTPSTQYF. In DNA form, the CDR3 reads TGTGCCAGTAGTATAGACGGGACCCCCTCCACCCAGTACTTC.

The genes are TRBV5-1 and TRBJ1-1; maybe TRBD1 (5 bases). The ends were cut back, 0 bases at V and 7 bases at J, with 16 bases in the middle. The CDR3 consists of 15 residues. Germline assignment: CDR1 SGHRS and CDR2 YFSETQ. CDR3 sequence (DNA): TGCGCCAGCAGCTTGGCATGGGGGACCGAATTTGAAGCTTTCTTT. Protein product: CASSLAWGTEFEAFF.